A selection of T cell receptor beta chains follows, all from one sample in a study of T cell responses to AZD1222 COVID-19 vaccine. This table comes from immunoSEQ multiplex PCR, and its TCRdb copy is limited to in-frame clones, with some not included. The sample shows approximately 45,000 clones, 85% to 90% of them seen only once. This material consisted of peripheral blood, taken 28 days after the second AZD1222 dose. These TCRs come from an adult who received the AZD1222 COVID-19 vaccine. CDR3s include the opening cysteine and the closing phenylalanine or tryptophan. Each record gives: V gene, clone size, J gene, CDR3 protein. Not every row has a clone size; where given, it reads once, few, many or a size class.

>TRBV21-1|-|TRBJ2-7
CASSSQGRRRDYEQYF
>TRBV5-1|-|TRBJ2-3
CASSLQQSSTDTQYF
>TRBV3-1/TRBV3-2|-|TRBJ2-1
CASSQLAGGNEQFF
>TRBV20-1|few|TRBJ2-7
CSALLSYEQYF
>TRBV10-3|-|TRBJ1-1
CAISPSPGKTEAFF
>TRBV7-2|-|TRBJ2-1
CASSPRAGGILSYNEQFF
>TRBV9|-|TRBJ2-7
CASSVGAGEGLHEQYF
>TRBV7-3|-|TRBJ1-2
CASSFPKVSYGYTF
>TRBV3-1/TRBV3-2|-|TRBJ2-1
CASSSDYRGRRSGSHNEQFF
>TRBV3-1/TRBV3-2|-|TRBJ1-3
CASSPRDGTRNTIYF
>TRBV7-2|-|TRBJ2-2
CASSPGTGDVGELFF
>TRBV27|-|TRBJ2-3
CATHRLRSGGGAQYF
>TRBV27|-|TRBJ1-6
CASSQSPRTESRGALHF
>TRBV7-8|-|TRBJ1-3
CASSPFWTRPARSSGNTIYF
>TRBV7-2|once|TRBJ2-7
CASSFRVPSYEQYF
>TRBV19|-|TRBJ1-5
CASTIGTGVSNQPQHF
>TRBV4-2|-|TRBJ2-6
CASSQAPGSSGANVLTF
>TRBV30|once|TRBJ2-7
CAWSMGLHKYEQYF
>TRBV30|-|TRBJ1-2
CAWNGDGLLSGGYTF
>TRBV6-1|-|TRBJ2-7
CASSEIWAREQYF
>TRBV7-9|-|TRBJ1-6
CASSLFGGGLLALHF
>TRBV7-8|-|TRBJ1-5
CASSRQPLSGAGNQPQHF
>TRBV6-5|-|TRBJ1-4
CASSYSWTTTNEKLFF
>TRBV5-6|-|TRBJ2-7
CASSQSYEQYF
>TRBV7-7|-|TRBJ2-2
CASSTEEGTGELFF
>TRBV6-5|-|TRBJ1-3
CASSPGSSLLVYF
>TRBV19|-|TRBJ1-5
CASTDEGTGKGNQPQHF
>TRBV4-1|-|TRBJ2-1
CASSQDPGLIYNEQFF